This T cell receptor beta chain was sequenced in a study of CD8 T cells in Susac syndrome. Per germline, CDR1 LNHDA and CDR2 SQIVND (reference sequence). The CDR3 totals 13 residues. V dropped 6 bases and J dropped 6 bases, with 11 bases sitting between them. An input of about 0.5 to 1 ug of RNA was subjected to reverse transcription using random hexamers. From the immunoSEQ multiplex PCR reads, TCRdb called clonotypes with MiXCR, one entry per CDR3 protein. The sample has 130,000 or so distinct CDR3 sequences, around 80% seen once. This clonotype has just a few counts. The chain links TRBV19 to TRBJ1-4; D gene ambiguous. This receptor was identified in a human donor with multiple sclerosis. Input material: CD8+ T cells from PBMCs. The DNA of the CDR3 is TGTGCCAGTAGGACATGGGAGGATGAAAAACTGTTTTTT. This encodes CASRTWEDEKLFF.